This TCR beta chain stems from a study of OX40 agonist ivuxolimab in advanced cancers. Germline V gives CDR1 MNHEY, CDR2 SVGAGI. This CDR3 has 15 residues. V lost 0 bases to trimming and J lost 9 bases, with 12 bases between them. Method: immunoSEQ multiplex PCR; TCRdb's copy keeps in-frame clones and lacks some. The repertoire holds 23,000 or so clones, with approximately 90% as singletons. This chain joins TRBV6-5 and TRBJ1-6; D is ambiguous. The TCR originated in an adult with an advanced solid tumor such as melanoma, head and neck, liver or kidney cancer. Sequences were derived from CD4+ or CD8+ T cells sorted from blood, sampled in a trial of the OX40 agonist ivuxolimab. The CDR3 protein is CASSYSSGRSSPLHF. The CDR3 region has the DNA TGTGCCAGCAGTTACTCGAGTGGGCGCAGTTCACCCCTCCACTTT.